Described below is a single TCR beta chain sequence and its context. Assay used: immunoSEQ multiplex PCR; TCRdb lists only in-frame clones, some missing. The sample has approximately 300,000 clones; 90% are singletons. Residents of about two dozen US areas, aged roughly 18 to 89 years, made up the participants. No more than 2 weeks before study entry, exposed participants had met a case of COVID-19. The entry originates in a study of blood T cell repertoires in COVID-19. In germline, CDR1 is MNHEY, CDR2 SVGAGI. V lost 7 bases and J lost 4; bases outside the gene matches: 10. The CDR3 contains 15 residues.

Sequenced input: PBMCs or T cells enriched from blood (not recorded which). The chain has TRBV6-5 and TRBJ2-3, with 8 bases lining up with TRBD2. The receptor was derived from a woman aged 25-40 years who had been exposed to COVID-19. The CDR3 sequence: CASNRLAGTADTQYF. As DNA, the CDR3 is TGTGCCAGCAACCGTTTAGCGGGGACGGCAGATACGCAGTATTTT.